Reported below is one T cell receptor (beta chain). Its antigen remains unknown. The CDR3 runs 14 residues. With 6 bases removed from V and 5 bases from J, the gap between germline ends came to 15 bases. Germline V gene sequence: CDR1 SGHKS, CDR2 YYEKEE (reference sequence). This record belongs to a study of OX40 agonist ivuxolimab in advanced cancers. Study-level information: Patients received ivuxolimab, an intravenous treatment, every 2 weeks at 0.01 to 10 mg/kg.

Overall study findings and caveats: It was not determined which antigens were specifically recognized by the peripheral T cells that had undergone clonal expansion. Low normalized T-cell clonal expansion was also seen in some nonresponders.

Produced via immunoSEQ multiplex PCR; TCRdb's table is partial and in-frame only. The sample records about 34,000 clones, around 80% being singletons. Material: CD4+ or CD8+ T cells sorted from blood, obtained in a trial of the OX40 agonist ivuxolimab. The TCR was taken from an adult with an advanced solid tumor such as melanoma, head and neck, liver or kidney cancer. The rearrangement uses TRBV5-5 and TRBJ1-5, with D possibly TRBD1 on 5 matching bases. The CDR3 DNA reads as TGTGCCAGCAAGACCCTGAGGGGAGATCAGCCCCAGCATTTT. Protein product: CASKTLRGDQPQHF.